This TCR beta chain was captured in a study of cytomegalovirus exposure and HLA in healthy donors. Overall study findings and caveats: The study labeled about 160 TCR beta chains cytomegalovirus-associated.

About this clone itself: The antigen is not known.

Healthy individuals who donated bone marrow served as the donors. The CDR3 spans 14 residues. Deletions cut 3 bases from V and 3 bases from J, with 8 bases between. Germline CDR1 SGHTA, CDR2 FQGNSA. Use of 60 Vbeta and 13 Jbeta primers characterized the PCR. Using immunoSEQ multiplex PCR, the repertoire was profiled, and TCRdb retains in-frame clones only, with some absent. Of 65,000 to 95,000 clones listed, roughly four fifths are singletons. The sequence was collected from a man in his sixties or seventies in good health and CMV-seronegative. Specimen: PBMCs. The chain is built from TRBV7-2 and TRBJ1-4; no clear D. The DNA of the CDR3 is TGTGCCAGCAGCTTCCACGGGTCTAATGAAAAACTGTTTTTT. Amino acid sequence: CASSFHGSNEKLFF. Filled out from reference TRBV7-2 and TRBJ1-4, the complete variable domain reads GAGVSQSPSNKVTEKGKDVELRCDPISGHTALYWYRQSLGQGLEFLIYFQGNSAPDKSGLPSDRFSAERTGGSVSTLTIQRTQQEDSAVYLCASSFHGSNEKLFFGSGTQLSVL.